The present T cell receptor beta chain was sequenced within a study of CD8 T cells in ankylosing spondylitis. Study findings and constraints: Peripheral blood samples showed relatively rare disease-linked clones, and these clones were CD8+. Earlier work had already found some motif variants in reactive arthritis synovial fluid and blood. Disease-linked clones reportedly concentrated significantly in matched ankylosing spondylitis synovial fluid. It appeared that ankylosing spondylitis blood was characterized by a TCR beta motif of seven or eight highly homologous variants.

A single record per CDR3 protein comes from TCRdb applying MiXCR to the 5' RACE reads. The sample lists around 210,000 distinct CDR3 sequences, approximately 7.6% occurring once. This clonotype appeared once. The target antigen is unknown. Material: blood, either unsorted or a sorted T cell fraction (not recorded which). The TCR was taken from a female donor with ankylosing spondylitis or in good health (not recorded which).

The chain's CDR3 is CASSSAGLSYEQYF. CDR3 sequence (DNA): TGTGCCAGCAGCTCCGCGGGGCTTTCCTACGAGCAGTACTTC. J is TRBJ2-7 and V is TRBV7-2; D is possibly TRBD2 (6 bases). The CDR3 is 14 residues long. Trimming took 4 bases from V and 1 from J, leaving 11 bases between them. Germline V gene sequence: CDR1 SGHTA, CDR2 FQGNSA.